Sequencing of this T cell receptor (beta chain) was carried out in a study of blood T cell repertoires in COVID-19. Across the study: Samples representing acute and convalescent COVID-19 were sourced from the United States, Italy and Spain. Sources were T cells, B-cell-depleted T cells, or PBMCs; the material itself was cDNA or gDNA.

The length of the CDR3 is 15 residues. Germline V lookup: CDR1 MGHDK, CDR2 SYGVNS. The junction had 8 bases not matched to a gene; V was cut back by 6 bases and J by 3 bases. Original handling: Quantification of nucleated cells was approximated via reference gene primer amplification. Only in-frame clones appear in the TCRdb table, and some are missing; sequencing was by immunoSEQ multiplex PCR. From that table come the V and J calls and clone size; the DNA was used to work out D and trimming. The sample contains around 300,000 clones, over 75% of which appear only once. The rearrangement uses TRBV25-1 and TRBJ2-3, with 8 nucleotides matching TRBD1. Sequenced input: peripheral blood. This sequence originates from a human donor in a cohort sampled during active COVID-19. The CDR3 here is CASRSWQGATDTQYF. CDR3 nucleotide sequence: TGTGCCAGCAGGTCGTGGCAGGGGGCGACAGATACGCAGTATTTT.